The entry below gives a single T cell receptor beta chain sequence along with its context. The data stem from a study of tumor-infiltrating lymphocytes in oesophageal squamous cell carcinoma. TCRdb reprocessed the PCR reads with MiXCR, giving one entry per CDR3 protein. The profile shows around 12,000 distinct CDR3 sequences, 50% to 55% of them singletons. CDR3 length: 15 residues. From germline, CDR1 is SGHVS and CDR2 FNYEAQ. The origin of this receptor is a female donor with esophageal squamous cell carcinoma. The chain carries TRBV7-6 and TRBJ2-5; D is ambiguous. The better agreement between TRBJ2-7 and the DNA end casts doubt on the J call. Source material: esophageal tumor tissue. CDR3 sequence reads: CASSLLLGNSYEQYF. CDR3 nucleotides: TGTGCCAGCAGCTTACTGCTCGGCAACTCCTACGAGCAGTACTTC.